The table lists the clone carrying this T cell receptor (beta chain) with a few counts. These data are taken from a study of blood T cell repertoires in COVID-19. At the level of the study: Acute and convalescent COVID-19 specimens originated in the United States, Italy and Spain. The analysed material was cDNA or gDNA that came from T cells, B-cell-depleted T cells, or PBMCs.

In the authors' methods: Cell counts per sample came from amplifying reference gene primers. Data came from immunoSEQ multiplex PCR; TCRdb stores just in-frame clones and leaves some out. V and J calls and clone size are copied from that table; D and trimming were computed from the DNA. The data contain approximately 65,000 clones, 89% of them seen just once; the ten biggest clones take up almost 5%. Germline V gene lookup returns CDR1 LGHNA and CDR2 YNFKEQ. The V segment lost 4 bases and the J segment 6 bases; nucleotides outside the gene matches: 9. This CDR3 contains 15 residues. The chain couples TRBV4-2 to TRBJ2-7; TRBD2 aligns across 10 bases. The sample consisted of peripheral blood. This receptor was identified in a woman aged 45-59 years with active COVID-19. This chain's CDR3 is CASSPRSGRVIEQYF. Here the CDR3 DNA reads TGTGCCAGCAGCCCTCGGAGCGGGAGGGTAATCGAGCAGTACTTC.